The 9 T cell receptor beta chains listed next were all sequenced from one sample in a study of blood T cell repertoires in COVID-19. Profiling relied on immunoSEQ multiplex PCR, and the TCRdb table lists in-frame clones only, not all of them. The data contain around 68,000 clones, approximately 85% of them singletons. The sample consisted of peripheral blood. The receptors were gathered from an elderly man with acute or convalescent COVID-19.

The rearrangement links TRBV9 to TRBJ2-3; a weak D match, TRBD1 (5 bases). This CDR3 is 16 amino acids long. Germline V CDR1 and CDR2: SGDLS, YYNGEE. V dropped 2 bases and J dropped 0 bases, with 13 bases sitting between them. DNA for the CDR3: TGTGCCAGCAGCGTCAATGGACACCTAAGCACAGATACGCAGTATTTT. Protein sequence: CASSVNGHLSTDTQYF.

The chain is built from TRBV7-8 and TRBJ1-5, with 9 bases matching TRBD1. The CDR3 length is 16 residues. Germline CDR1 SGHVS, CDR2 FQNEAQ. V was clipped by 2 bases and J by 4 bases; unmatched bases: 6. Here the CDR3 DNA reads TGTGCCAGCAGCTTACACAGGGGGCTGGGGAATCAGCCCCAGCATTTT. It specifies CASSLHRGLGNQPQHF.

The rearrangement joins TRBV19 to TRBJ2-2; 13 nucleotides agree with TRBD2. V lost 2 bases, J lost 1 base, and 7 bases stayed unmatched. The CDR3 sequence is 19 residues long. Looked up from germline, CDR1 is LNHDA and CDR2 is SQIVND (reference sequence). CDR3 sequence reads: CASSILGLAGAKNTGELFF. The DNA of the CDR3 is TGTGCCAGTAGTATATTAGGACTAGCGGGAGCGAAGAACACCGGGGAGCTGTTTTTT.

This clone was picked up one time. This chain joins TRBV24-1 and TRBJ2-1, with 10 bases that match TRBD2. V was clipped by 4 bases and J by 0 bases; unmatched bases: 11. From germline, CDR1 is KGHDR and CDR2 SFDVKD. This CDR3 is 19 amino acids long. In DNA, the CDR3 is TGTGCCACCAGTGACCGTATAGCGGGAGGAATTTCCTCCTACAATGAGCAGTTCTTC. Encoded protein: CATSDRIAGGISSYNEQFF.

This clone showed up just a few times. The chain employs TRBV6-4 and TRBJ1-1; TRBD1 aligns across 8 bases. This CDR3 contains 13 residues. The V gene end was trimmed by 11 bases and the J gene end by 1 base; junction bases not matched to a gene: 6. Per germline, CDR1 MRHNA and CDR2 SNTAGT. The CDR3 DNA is TGTGCCCCCCCCGGACAGGGGAACACTGAAGCTTTCTTT. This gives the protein CAPPGQGNTEAFF.

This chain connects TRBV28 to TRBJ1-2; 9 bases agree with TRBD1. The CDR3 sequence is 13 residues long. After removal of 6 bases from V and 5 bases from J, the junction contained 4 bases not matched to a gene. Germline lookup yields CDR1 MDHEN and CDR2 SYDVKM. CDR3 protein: CASRRTGVYGYTF. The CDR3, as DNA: TGTGCCAGCAGACGGACAGGGGTTTATGGCTACACCTTC.

The DNA for the CDR3 is TGTGCCAGCAGAACGGGACAGGGGCCGAACACTGAAGCTTTCTTT. The encoded protein is CASRTGQGPNTEAFF. The chain carries TRBV5-5 and TRBJ1-1, with 10 bases aligning to TRBD1. This CDR3 comprises 15 residues. J was trimmed by 1 base and V by 5 bases; bases with no gene match: 5. Germline CDR1 is SGHKS and CDR2 is YYEKEE (reference sequence).

The CDR3 protein is CASSRRIKPRAGTSVREQFF. The CDR3 region has the DNA TGTGCCAGCAGCCGACGTATTAAACCGAGGGCCGGGACTAGCGTTCGTGAGCAGTTCTTC. V gene TRBV3-1 (or the pseudogene TRBV3-2) combines with J gene TRBJ2-1, with TRBD2 identical over 10 bases. With V trimmed by 4 bases and J by 9 bases, 24 bases remained unmatched. The CDR3 is 20 amino acids. Germline CDR1 reads LGHDT; CDR2 reads YNNKEL (reference sequence).

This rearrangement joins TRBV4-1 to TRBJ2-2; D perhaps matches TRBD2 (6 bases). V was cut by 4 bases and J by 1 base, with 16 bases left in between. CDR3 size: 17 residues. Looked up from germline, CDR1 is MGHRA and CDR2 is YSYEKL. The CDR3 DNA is TGCGCCAGCAGCCGCAATCTCGGACTACTGAACACCGGGGAGCTGTTTTTT. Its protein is CASSRNLGLLNTGELFF.